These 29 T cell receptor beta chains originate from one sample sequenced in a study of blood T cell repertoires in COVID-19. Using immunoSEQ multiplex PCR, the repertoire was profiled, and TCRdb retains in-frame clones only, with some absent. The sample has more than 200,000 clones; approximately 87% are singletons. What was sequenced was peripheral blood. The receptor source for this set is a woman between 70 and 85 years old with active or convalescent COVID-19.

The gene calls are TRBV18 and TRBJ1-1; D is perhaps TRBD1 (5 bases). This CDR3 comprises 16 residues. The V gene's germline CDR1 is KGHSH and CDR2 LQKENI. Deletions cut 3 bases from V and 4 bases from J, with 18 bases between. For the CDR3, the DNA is TGTGCCAGCTCACCTCAACCCGGGGGGTCACCCACTGAAGCTTTCTTT. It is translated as CASSPQPGGSPTEAFF.

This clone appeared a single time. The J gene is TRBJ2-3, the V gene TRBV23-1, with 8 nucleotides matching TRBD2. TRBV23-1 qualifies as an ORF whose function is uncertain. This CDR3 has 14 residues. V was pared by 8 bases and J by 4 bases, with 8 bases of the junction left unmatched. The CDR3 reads CASDAGGGPDTQYF. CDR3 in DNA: TGCGCCAGCGACGCGGGGGGCGGGCCAGATACGCAGTATTTT.

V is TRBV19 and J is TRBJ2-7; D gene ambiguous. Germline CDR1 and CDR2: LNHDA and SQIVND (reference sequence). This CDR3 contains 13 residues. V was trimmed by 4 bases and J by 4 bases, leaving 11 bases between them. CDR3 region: CASSTDGRYEQYF. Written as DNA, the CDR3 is TGTGCCAGTAGTACCGATGGCCGTTACGAGCAGTACTTC.

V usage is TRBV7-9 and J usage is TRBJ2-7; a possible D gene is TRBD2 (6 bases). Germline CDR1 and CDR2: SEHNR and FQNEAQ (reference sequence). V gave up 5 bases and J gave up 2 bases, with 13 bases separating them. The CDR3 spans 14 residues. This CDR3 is CASSQDSGPYEQYF. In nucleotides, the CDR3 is TGTGCCAGCAGCCAAGACAGCGGGCCCTACGAGCAGTACTTC.

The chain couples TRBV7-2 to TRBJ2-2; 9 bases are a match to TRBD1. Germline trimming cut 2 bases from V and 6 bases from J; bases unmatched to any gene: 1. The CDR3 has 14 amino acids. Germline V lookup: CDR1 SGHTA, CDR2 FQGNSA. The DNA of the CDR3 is TGTGCCAGCAGCTTACGGACAGGGGCCGGGGAGCTGTTTTTT. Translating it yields CASSLRTGAGELFF. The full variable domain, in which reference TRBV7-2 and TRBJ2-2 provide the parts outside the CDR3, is GAGVSQSPSNKVTEKGKDVELRCDPISGHTALYWYRQSLGQGLEFLIYFQGNSAPDKSGLPSDRFSAERTGGSVSTLTIQRTQQEDSAVYLCASSLRTGAGELFFGEGSRLTVL.

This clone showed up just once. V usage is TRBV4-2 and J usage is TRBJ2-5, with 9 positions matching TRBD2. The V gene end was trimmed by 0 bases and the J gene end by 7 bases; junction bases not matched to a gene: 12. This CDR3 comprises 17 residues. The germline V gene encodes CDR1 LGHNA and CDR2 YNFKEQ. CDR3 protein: CASSQDGSVGRGGTQYF. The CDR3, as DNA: TGTGCCAGCAGCCAAGACGGCAGTGTGGGGCGGGGGGGGACCCAGTACTTC.

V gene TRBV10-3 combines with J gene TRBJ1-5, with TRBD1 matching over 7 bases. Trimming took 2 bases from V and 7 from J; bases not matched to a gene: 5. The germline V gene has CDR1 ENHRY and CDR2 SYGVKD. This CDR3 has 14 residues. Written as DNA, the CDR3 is TGTGCCATCAGTGAGGGAAACAGGGGACAGCCCCAGCATTTT. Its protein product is CAISEGNRGQPQHF.

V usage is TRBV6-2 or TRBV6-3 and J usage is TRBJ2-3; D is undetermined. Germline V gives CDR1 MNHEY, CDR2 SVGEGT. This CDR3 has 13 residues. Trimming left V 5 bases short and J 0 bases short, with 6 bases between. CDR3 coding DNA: TGTGCCAGCAGTCCCCTAAGCACAGATACGCAGTATTTT. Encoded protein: CASSPLSTDTQYF.

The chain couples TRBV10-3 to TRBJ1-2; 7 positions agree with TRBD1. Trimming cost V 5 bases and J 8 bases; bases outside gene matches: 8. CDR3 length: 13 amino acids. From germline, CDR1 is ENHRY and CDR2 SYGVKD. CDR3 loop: CAISNDRVRGYTF. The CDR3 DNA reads TGTGCCATCAGTAACGACAGGGTGAGAGGCTACACCTTC.

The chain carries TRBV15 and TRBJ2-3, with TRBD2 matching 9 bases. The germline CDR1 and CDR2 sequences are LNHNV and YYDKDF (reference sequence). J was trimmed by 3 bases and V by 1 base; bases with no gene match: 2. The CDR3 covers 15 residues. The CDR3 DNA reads TGTGCCACCAGCAGAGTAGCGGGAGCTACAGATACGCAGTATTTT. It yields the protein CATSRVAGATDTQYF.

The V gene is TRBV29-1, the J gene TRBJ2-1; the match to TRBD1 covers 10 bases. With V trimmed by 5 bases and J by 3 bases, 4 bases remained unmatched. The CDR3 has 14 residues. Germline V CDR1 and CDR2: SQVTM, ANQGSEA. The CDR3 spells CSVQRDRGYNEQFF. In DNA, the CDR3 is TGCAGCGTTCAAAGGGACAGGGGCTACAATGAGCAGTTCTTC.

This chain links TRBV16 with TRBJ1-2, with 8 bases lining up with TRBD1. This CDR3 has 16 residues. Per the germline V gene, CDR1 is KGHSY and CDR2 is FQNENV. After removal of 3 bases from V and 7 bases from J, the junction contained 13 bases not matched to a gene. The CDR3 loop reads CASSHDGAGGDGGYTF. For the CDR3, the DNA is TGTGCCAGCAGCCACGACGGGGCAGGGGGCGATGGTGGCTACACCTTC. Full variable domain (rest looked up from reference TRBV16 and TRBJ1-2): GEEVAQTPKHLVRGEGQKAKLYCAPIKGHSYVFWYQQVLKNEFKFLISFQNENVFDETGMPKERFSAKCLPNSPCSLEIQATKLEDSAVYFCASSHDGAGGDGGYTFGSGTRLTVV.

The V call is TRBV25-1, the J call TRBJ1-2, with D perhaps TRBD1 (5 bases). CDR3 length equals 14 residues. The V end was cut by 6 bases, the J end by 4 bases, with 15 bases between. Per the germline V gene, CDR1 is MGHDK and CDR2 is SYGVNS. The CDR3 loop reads CASRSQGVGYGYTF. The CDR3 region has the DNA TGTGCCAGCAGGTCTCAAGGGGTGGGCTATGGCTACACCTTC.

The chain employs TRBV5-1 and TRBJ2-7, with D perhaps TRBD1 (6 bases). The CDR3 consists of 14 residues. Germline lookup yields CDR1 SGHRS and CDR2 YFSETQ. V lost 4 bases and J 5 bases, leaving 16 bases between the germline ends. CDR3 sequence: CASSLRSRDNEQYF. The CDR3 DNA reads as TGCGCCAGCAGCCTAAGGTCCCGGGACAACGAGCAGTACTTC.

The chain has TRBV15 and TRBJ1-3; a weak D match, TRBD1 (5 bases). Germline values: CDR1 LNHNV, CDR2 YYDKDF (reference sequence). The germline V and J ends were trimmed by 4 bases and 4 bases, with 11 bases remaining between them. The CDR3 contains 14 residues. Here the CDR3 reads CATSMSGGGNTIYF. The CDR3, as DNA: TGTGCCACCAGCATGTCGGGGGGAGGAAACACCATATATTTT.

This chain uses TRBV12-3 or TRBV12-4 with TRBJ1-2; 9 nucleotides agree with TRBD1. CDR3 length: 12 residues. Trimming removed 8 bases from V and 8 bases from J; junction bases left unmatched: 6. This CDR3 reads CASGTGTGGYTF. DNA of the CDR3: TGTGCCAGCGGGACAGGGACGGGAGGCTACACCTTC.

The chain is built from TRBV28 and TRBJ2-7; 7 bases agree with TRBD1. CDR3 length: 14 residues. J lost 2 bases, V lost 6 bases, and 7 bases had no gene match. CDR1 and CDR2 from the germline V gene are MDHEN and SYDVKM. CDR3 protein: CASSRAGGPYEQYF. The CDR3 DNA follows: TGTGCCAGCAGCCGAGCAGGGGGTCCCTACGAGCAGTACTTC.

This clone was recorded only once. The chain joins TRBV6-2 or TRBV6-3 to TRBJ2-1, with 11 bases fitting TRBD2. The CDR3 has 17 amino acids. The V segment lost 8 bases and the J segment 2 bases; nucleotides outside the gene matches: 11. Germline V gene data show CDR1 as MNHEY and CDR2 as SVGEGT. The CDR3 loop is CASRRGLAGGPYNEQFF. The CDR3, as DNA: TGTGCCAGCCGCCGAGGCCTAGCGGGGGGCCCCTACAATGAGCAGTTCTTC.

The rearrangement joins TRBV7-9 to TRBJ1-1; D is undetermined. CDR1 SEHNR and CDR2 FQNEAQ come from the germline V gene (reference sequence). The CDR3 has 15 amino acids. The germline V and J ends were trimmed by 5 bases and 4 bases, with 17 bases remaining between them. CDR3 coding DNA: TGTGCCAGCAGCCCCAGTGGGTCTGGAGTCACTGAAGCTTTCTTT. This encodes CASSPSGSGVTEAFF.

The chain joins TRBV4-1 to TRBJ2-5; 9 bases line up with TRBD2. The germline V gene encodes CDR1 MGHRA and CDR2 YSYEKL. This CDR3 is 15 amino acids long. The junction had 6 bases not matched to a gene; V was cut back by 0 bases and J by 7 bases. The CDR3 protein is CASSQDGSGGLTQYF. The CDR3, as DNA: TGCGCCAGCAGCCAAGATGGGAGCGGGGGGTTGACCCAGTACTTC.

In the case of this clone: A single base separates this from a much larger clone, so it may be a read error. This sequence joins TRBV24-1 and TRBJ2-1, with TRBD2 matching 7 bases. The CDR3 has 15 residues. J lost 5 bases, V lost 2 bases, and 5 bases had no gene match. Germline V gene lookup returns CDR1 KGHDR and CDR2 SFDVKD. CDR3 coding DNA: TGTGCCACCAGTGATTCTGGCGGGGGTAACAATGAGCAGTTCTTC. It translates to CATSDSGGGNNEQFF.

CDR3 amino acids: CASSSSRNQPQHF. CDR3 in DNA: TGTGCCAGCAGCTCGAGTCGAAATCAGCCCCAGCATTTT. The chain couples TRBV11-2 to TRBJ1-5; D is undetermined. The ends were cut back, 4 bases at V and 4 bases at J, with 8 bases in the middle. CDR1 is SGHAT, CDR2 FQNNGV, per germline. The CDR3 length is 13 residues.

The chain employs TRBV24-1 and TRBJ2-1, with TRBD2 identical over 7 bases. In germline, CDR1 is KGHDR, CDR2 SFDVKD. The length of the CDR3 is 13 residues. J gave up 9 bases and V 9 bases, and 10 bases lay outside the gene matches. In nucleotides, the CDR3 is TGTGCCACCCTGGCGGGAGTGGGAGGTGAGCAGTTCTTC. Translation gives CATLAGVGGEQFF.

The CDR3 bases are TGTGCCAGCAGTAAAGGGACCCCGGGAGTATACCAGTACTTC. It yields the protein CASSKGTPGVYQYF. This chain uses TRBV6-2 or TRBV6-3 with TRBJ2-7, with a tentative D call TRBD2 (6 bases). The CDR3 covers 14 residues. The V gene lost 5 bases and the J gene lost 10 bases, with 21 bases spanning the gap. The germline gives CDR1 MNHEY, CDR2 SVGEGT.

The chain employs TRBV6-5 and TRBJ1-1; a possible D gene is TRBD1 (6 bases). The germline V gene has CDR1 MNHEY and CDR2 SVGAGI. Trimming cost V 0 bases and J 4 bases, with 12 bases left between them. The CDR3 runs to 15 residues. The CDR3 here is CASSYSREGGTEAFF. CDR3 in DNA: TGTGCCAGCAGTTACTCGAGGGAAGGGGGCACTGAAGCTTTCTTT.

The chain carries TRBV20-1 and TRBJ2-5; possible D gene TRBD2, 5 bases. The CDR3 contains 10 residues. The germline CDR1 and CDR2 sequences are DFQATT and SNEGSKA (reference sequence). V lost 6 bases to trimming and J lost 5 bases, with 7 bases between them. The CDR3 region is CSALAETQYF. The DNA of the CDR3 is TGCAGTGCATTAGCGGAGACCCAGTACTTC.

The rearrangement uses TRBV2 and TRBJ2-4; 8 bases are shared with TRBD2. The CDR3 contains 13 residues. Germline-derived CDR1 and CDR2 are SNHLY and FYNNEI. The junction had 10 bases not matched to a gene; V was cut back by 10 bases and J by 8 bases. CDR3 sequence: CATRGGLTDIQYF. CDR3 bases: TGTGCCACCCGGGGGGGACTGACGGACATTCAGTACTTC.

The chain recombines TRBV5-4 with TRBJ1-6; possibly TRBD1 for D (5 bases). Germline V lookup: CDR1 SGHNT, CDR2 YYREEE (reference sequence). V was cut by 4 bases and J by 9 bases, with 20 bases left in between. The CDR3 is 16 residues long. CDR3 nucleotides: TGTGCCAGCAGCGGGGGGGGTGCCCTTGGGAGTTCACCCCTCCACTTT. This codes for CASSGGGALGSSPLHF.

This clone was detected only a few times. CDR3 bases: TGTGCCAGCAGCAGGGAGGTTTACACTGAAGCTTTCTTT. Protein sequence: CASSREVYTEAFF. The chain combines TRBV9 with TRBJ1-1, with no clear D. V was trimmed by 4 bases and J by 3 bases, leaving 10 bases between them. CDR3 length: 13 amino acids. Germline V gene data show CDR1 as SGDLS and CDR2 as YYNGEE.